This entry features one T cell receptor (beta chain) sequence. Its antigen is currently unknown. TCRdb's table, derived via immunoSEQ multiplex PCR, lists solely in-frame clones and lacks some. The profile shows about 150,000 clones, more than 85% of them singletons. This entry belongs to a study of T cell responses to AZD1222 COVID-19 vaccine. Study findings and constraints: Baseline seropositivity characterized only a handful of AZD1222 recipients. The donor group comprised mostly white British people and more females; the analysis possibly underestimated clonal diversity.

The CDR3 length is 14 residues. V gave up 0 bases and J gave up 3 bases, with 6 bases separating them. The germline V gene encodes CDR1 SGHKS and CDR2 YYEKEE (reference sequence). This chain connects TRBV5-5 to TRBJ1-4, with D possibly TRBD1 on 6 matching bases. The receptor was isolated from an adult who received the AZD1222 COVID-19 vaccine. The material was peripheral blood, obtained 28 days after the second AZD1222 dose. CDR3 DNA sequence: TGTGCCAGCAGCTTGGACAGGGCTAATGAAAAACTGTTTTTT. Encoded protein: CASSLDRANEKLFF.